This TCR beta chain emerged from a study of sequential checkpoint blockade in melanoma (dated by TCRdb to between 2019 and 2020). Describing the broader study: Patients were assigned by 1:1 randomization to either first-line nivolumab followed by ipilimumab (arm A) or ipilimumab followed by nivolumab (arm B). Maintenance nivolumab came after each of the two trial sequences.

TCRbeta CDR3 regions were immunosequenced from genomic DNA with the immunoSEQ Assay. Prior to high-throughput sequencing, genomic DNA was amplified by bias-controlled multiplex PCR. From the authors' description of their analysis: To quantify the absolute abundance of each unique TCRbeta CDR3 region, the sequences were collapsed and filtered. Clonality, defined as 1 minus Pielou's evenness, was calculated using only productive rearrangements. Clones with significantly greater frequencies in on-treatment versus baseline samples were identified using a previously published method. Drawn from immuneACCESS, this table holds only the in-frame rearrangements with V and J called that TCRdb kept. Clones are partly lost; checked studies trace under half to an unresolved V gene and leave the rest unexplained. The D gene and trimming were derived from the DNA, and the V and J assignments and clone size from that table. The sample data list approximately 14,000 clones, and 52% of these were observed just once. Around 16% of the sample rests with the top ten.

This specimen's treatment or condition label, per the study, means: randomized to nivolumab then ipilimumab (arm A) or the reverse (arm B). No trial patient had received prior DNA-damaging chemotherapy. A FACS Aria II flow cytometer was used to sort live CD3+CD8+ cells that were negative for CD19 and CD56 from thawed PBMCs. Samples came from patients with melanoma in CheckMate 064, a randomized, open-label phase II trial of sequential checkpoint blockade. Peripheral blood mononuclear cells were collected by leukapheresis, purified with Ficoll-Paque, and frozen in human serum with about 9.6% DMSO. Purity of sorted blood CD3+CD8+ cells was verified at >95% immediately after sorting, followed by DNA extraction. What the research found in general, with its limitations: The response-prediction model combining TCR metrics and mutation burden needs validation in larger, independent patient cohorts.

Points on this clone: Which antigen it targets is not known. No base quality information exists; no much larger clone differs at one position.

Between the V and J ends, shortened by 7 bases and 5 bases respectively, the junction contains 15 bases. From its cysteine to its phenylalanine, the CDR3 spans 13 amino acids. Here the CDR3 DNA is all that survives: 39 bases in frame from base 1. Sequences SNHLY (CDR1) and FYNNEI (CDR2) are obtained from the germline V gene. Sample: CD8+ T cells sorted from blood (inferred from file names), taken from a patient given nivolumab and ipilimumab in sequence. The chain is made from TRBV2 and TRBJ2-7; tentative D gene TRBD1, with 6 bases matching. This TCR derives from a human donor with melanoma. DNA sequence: TGTGCCAGCAACTGGGCAGGGGTGGACGAGCAGTACTTC. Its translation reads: CASNWAGVDEQYF.